These 13 T cell receptor beta chains share one sample of origin, sequenced in a study of control samples from healthy donors and cancer patients. Sequencing used immunoSEQ multiplex PCR; TCRdb keeps in-frame clones, though not all of them. Here the sample spans 150,000 to 200,000 clones, 94% being singletons. The source material was blood. The receptors were gathered from a woman between 18 and 29 years old in good health.

The chain carries TRBV7-9 and TRBJ1-4, with 9 bases aligning to TRBD1. CDR3 length equals 15 residues. The V gene end was trimmed by 6 bases and the J gene end by 8 bases; junction bases not matched to a gene: 10. The germline gives CDR1 SEHNR, CDR2 FQNEAQ (reference sequence). The CDR3: CASRRRDRVGEKLFF. The CDR3 DNA sequence: TGTGCCAGCAGACGAAGGGACAGGGTGGGGGAAAAACTGTTTTTT.

The rearrangement joins TRBV28 to TRBJ1-4; possible D gene TRBD1, 5 bases. Trimming took 4 bases from V and 7 from J, leaving 13 bases between them. This CDR3 has 14 amino acids. The germline V gene encodes CDR1 MDHEN and CDR2 SYDVKM. CDR3 in DNA: TGTGCCAGCAGTTGGGGTTCGGGGACTGAAAAACTGTTTTTT. As protein: CASSWGSGTEKLFF.

The chain couples TRBV12-5 to TRBJ1-1, with D unresolved. Trimming removed 6 bases at V and 1 base at J, with 3 bases between. Germline CDR1 LGHNT, CDR2 FRNRAP. CDR3 length: 11 amino acids. CDR3 loop: CASGGNTEAFF. CDR3 DNA: TGTGCTAGTGGGGGGAACACTGAAGCTTTCTTT.

This sequence joins TRBV5-4 and TRBJ1-1; weak D call: TRBD1 (6 bases). Per germline, CDR1 SGHNT and CDR2 YYREEE (reference sequence). V lost 4 bases to trimming and J lost 0 bases, with 13 bases between them. CDR3 length: 15 amino acids. This CDR3 is CASSPRGLLNTEAFF. CDR3 in DNA: TGTGCCAGCAGCCCGCGGGGGCTCTTGAACACTGAAGCTTTCTTT.

This sequence joins TRBV5-4 and TRBJ2-5, with 11 positions matching TRBD2. Germline-derived CDR1 and CDR2 are SGHNT and YYREEE (reference sequence). V shed 0 bases, J shed 5 bases, and the junction held 18 bases outside the gene matches. The length of the CDR3 is 20 residues. In DNA form, the CDR3 reads TGTGCCAGCAGCTTGGCCGGGGGTCTAGCGGGGGGAAGAGGTGGGGAGACCCAGTACTTC. This gives the protein CASSLAGGLAGGRGGETQYF.

This chain links TRBV19 with TRBJ1-4, with D perhaps matching TRBD1 (6 bases). Germline loops: CDR1 LNHDA, CDR2 SQIVND (reference sequence). Trimming pared 6 bases from V and 3 bases from J, leaving 8 bases between. The CDR3 has 13 amino acids. CDR3 coding DNA: TGTGCCAGTAGACAGGGCCCTAATGAAAAACTGTTTTTT. It codes for CASRQGPNEKLFF.

The chain combines TRBV5-1 with TRBJ1-4; no firm D call. Between the trimmed V and J ends, which lost 0 bases and 6 bases, there was a span of 12 bases. This CDR3 contains 15 residues. Germline assignment: CDR1 SGHRS and CDR2 YFSETQ. CDR3 coding DNA: TGCGCCAGCAGCTTGGTCGGGAGAGGCGATGAAAAACTGTTTTTT. Translating it yields CASSLVGRGDEKLFF.

This chain uses TRBV4-2 with TRBJ2-2, with 8 bases identical to TRBD1. The CDR3 has 16 amino acids. Losses at the gene ends were 1 base for V and 4 bases for J; bases not matched to a gene: 5. In germline, CDR1 is LGHNA, CDR2 YNFKEQ. This chain's CDR3 is CASSQAPGGGTGELFF. CDR3 nucleotides: TGTGCCAGCAGCCAAGCTCCAGGGGGCGGCACCGGGGAGCTGTTTTTT.

The chain combines TRBV6-1 with TRBJ2-7; 9 bases agree with TRBD1. Germline lookup yields CDR1 MNHNS and CDR2 SASEGT. The CDR3 is made up of 13 amino acids. After removal of 10 bases from V and 7 bases from J, the junction contained 11 bases not matched to a gene. The CDR3 DNA reads TGTGCCACCCGACAGGGGGTAGCATGGGAGCAGTACTTC. Protein product: CATRQGVAWEQYF.

The chain combines TRBV4-2 with TRBJ1-2, with D unclear. V dropped 0 bases and J dropped 7 bases, with 21 bases sitting between them. The CDR3 runs 17 residues. Germline V gene data show CDR1 as LGHNA and CDR2 as YNFKEQ. The CDR3 here is CASSQEITESSGGGYTF. The CDR3 DNA is TGTGCCAGCAGCCAAGAGATTACAGAGAGCAGTGGTGGTGGCTACACCTTC.

The gene calls are TRBV6-6 and TRBJ2-1, with a tentative D call TRBD1 (6 bases). CDR3 length equals 12 residues. Germline lookup yields CDR1 MNHNY and CDR2 SVGAGI (reference sequence). Deletions cut 5 bases from V and 6 bases from J, with 8 bases between. The CDR3 loop is CASSTQGNEQFF. The CDR3 DNA follows: TGTGCCAGCAGTACACAGGGCAATGAGCAGTTCTTC.

This chain connects TRBV20-1 to TRBJ1-2; D gene unclear. The V gene's germline CDR1 is DFQATT and CDR2 SNEGSKA (reference sequence). The CDR3 is 11 residues long. Deletions cut 0 bases from V and 8 bases from J, with 7 bases between. CDR3 loop: CSARDLGGYTF. DNA of the CDR3: TGCAGTGCTAGAGATCTGGGGGGCTACACCTTC.

This clone was observed a single time. The chain uses TRBV2 and TRBJ1-2; no firm D call. The CDR3 runs 14 residues. Germline CDR1 reads SNHLY; CDR2 reads FYNNEI. The ends were cut back, 3 bases at V and 4 bases at J, with 12 bases in the middle. The CDR3 is CASSDSGPFYGYTF. Here the CDR3 DNA reads TGTGCCAGCAGTGACTCCGGGCCATTCTATGGCTACACCTTC.